The TCR beta chain described here comes from a study of CD8+ T cells in alopecia areata. Findings and limits, study-wide: An increase in clonality over normal scalp was evident in lesional scalp, especially alopecia totalis/universalis. Among the cells sequenced in scalp samples are also the resident alphabeta T cells of normal skin.

As the sequencing template, cDNA was produced by extracting RNA and reverse transcribing it. Using immunoSEQ multiplex PCR, the repertoire was profiled, and TCRdb retains in-frame clones only, with some absent. The sample has roughly 120,000 clones, roughly 63% seen once; the top ten hold around 30%. Sample treatment: oral pan-JAK inhibitor, 5-10 mg twice daily. The V end lost 4 bases, the J end lost 0 bases, and 13 bases lay between the germline ends. Germline V gene data show CDR1 as GTSNPN and CDR2 as SVGIG (reference sequence). This CDR3 has 15 residues. This clone was recorded a few times. The antigen is unknown.

This rearrangement joins TRBV30 to TRBJ2-1; maybe TRBD1 (6 bases). This TCR was sampled from a human donor with alopecia areata. Sample: CD8+ T cells sorted from blood, taken at week 4, from a patient treated with tofacitinib. The CDR3 reads CAWNPGESSYNEQFF. CDR3 nucleotide sequence: TGTGCCTGGAACCCAGGGGAAAGCTCCTACAATGAGCAGTTCTTC.